This note documents a single TCR beta chain sequence. The data derive from a study of cytomegalovirus exposure and HLA in healthy donors. Only in-frame clones appear in the TCRdb table, and some are missing; sequencing was by immunoSEQ multiplex PCR. The table has about 160,000 clones, roughly 95% seen once; the top ten hold approximately 1%. The TCR was taken from a woman under 30 in good health and CMV-seronegative. What was sequenced was PBMCs.

CDR3 DNA: TGCAGCGTTAGGACAGGGTCCTACGAGCAGTACTTC. This gives the protein CSVRTGSYEQYF. The V and J genes are TRBV29-1 and TRBJ2-7; 8 bases map to TRBD1. J gave up 1 base and V 5 bases, and 1 base lay outside the gene matches. CDR1 is SQVTM and CDR2 is ANQGSEA in the germline V gene. The CDR3 is 12 residues long.